These T cell receptor beta chains were read from a single sample in a study of beta chain features in type 1 diabetes. The data were produced by immunoSEQ multiplex PCR, yet TCRdb's version contains in-frame clones alone and is incomplete. The sample carries roughly 240,000 clones, 68% recorded once. The sample comprised naive CD4+ T cells from blood. All receptors derive from a man between 25 and 39 years old in good health. CDR3s include the opening cysteine and the closing phenylalanine or tryptophan. The order of the fields is J gene, V gene, CDR3 protein.

TRBJ2-3 TRBV7-2 CASSLRLAGGRVDTQYF
TRBJ2-7 TRBV30 CAWSVSSVEQYF
TRBJ2-3 TRBV13 CASSPQAGDTQYF
TRBJ2-7 TRBV6-6 CASSSRTSGTYEQYF
TRBJ2-7 TRBV29-1 CSAGTPLGEQYF
TRBJ2-5 TRBV14 CASSPLAGRPVETQYF
TRBJ2-5 TRBV29-1 CSVARVGQETQYF
TRBJ1-5 TRBV23-1 CASSHSSVGRWDNQPQHF
TRBJ2-1 TRBV19 CASSILASLGNEQFF
TRBJ2-1 TRBV29-1 CSVELGLEQFF
TRBJ2-1 TRBV20-1 CSAIRTPEQFF
TRBJ2-5 TRBV30 CAYTTGTGTQYF
TRBJ2-7 TRBV19 CASSISLGQIYSYEQYF
TRBJ2-2 TRBV2 CASIQGRINTGELFF
TRBJ2-1 TRBV6-5 CASSYPTSGARGEQFF
TRBJ2-7 TRBV28 CASSLRSYEQYF
TRBJ2-7 TRBV10-3 CAIRQSGDREVFSYEQYF
TRBJ2-3 TRBV9 CASSALTDTQYF
TRBJ2-3 TRBV30 CAWSSPGTLGGNTQYF
TRBJ1-1 TRBV25-1 CASESKGGEAFF
TRBJ2-6 TRBV9 CASSPTLTGYSGANVLTF
TRBJ2-5 TRBV28 CASSSGQALTQYF
TRBJ2-7 TRBV29-1 CSVKDSPSSYEQYF
TRBJ2-5 TRBV27 CASSPPGARETQYF
TRBJ2-1 TRBV7-9 CASSISKGASGIYNEQFF
TRBJ2-3 TRBV11-2 CASSSNRRDTQYF
TRBJ2-5 TRBV21-1 CASSKDYQETQYF
TRBJ1-3 TRBV2 CASIRGWGNTIYF
TRBJ2-1 TRBV10-3 CATLGTSGRVDEQFF
TRBJ2-7 TRBV25-1 CASSAAGLYEQYF
TRBJ1-1 TRBV30 CAWSPMPIPDTEAFF
TRBJ2-3 TRBV2 CASLGGETWDTQYF
TRBJ2-5 TRBV7-9 CASSPLGTGKETQYF
TRBJ2-7 TRBV29-1 CSVEDGQAYEQYF
TRBJ1-1 TRBV18 CASSRPGGTEAFF